This T cell receptor (beta chain) came from a study of spatial heterogeneity in lung cancer. Whole-study context: Beta-chain sequences were consistently detected more often than alpha-chain sequences.

The time point here: sample taken at primary tumor resection. In each case, whole RNA from tumor, nontumor lung or frozen PBMC was sequenced unsorted. Donation came from some 73 patients with untreated early-stage non-small cell lung cancer. The CDR3 runs to 15 residues. With 3 bases clipped from V and 4 bases from J, the junction kept 9 bases outside the gene matches. From germline, CDR1 is KGHSH and CDR2 LQKENI. This clonotype occurred many times. A unique molecular identifier was carried by every single TCR cDNA molecule. TCRdb independently ran MiXCR on the 5' RACE reads; one entry per CDR3 protein. The table records roughly 49,000 distinct CDR3 sequences, around 6.7% of them present only once.

This clonotype originated in a female donor with early-stage non-small cell lung cancer. Material: PBMCs, obtained at surgery. The chain links TRBV18 to TRBJ2-7, with 7 positions matching TRBD1. CDR3 sequence: CASSPTGAAVYEQYF. DNA for the CDR3: TGTGCCAGCTCACCTACAGGGGCGGCCGTTTACGAGCAGTACTTC.